This TCR beta chain was documented in a study of OX40 agonist ivuxolimab in advanced cancers. The wider study: The mean age was roughly 60 years, ranging from about 20 to 90, with roughly four fifths of participants male. Three patients responded partially, comprising one with hepatocellular carcinoma and two with cutaneous melanoma.

This clone came up once. CDR1 and CDR2 from the germline V gene are MNHEY and SVGAGI. The CDR3 sequence is 16 residues long. The junction had 6 bases not matched to a gene; V was cut back by 4 bases and J by 4 bases. Assay: immunoSEQ multiplex PCR; the TCRdb copy retains only in-frame clones and omits some. There are tens of thousands of clones in the sample; around 90% occur only once, and about 8.7% lies in the top ten. Autoimmune disease history or systemic immunosuppression excluded patients. The rearrangement uses TRBV6-5 and TRBJ2-3; 12 nucleotides match TRBD2. This sample comprised CD4+ or CD8+ T cells sorted from blood, obtained in a trial of the OX40 agonist ivuxolimab. The TCR comes from an adult with an advanced solid tumor such as melanoma, head and neck, liver or kidney cancer. The CDR3 DNA is TGTGCCAGCAGTTCCCGTGGGACTAGCGGGCCAGATACGCAGTATTTT. The encoded protein is CASSSRGTSGPDTQYF.